The entry below describes one T cell receptor beta chain. The length of the CDR3 is 16 residues. Trimming took 5 bases from V and 4 from J; bases not matched to a gene: 12. The V gene's germline CDR1 is MNHEY and CDR2 SVGAGI. TCR beta rearrangements were amplified from peripheral blood genomic DNA. The sample belongs to a study of T cell repertoires in aging, cancer and after chemotherapy. For the study at large: Donors were grouped into six age bands spanning 30 or younger through 70 or older. Pre- and post-chemotherapy samples were paired from chronic lymphocytic leukemia patients treated with fludarabine- or bendamustine-based regimens. The full dataset contained some 8.7 million TCR reads.

Multiplex touch-down PCR with TRB-A/B primers amplified rearranged V-D-J TRB sequences. TCRdb redid the calling of the multiplex PCR reads with MiXCR, one entry per CDR3 protein. The sample has over a thousand distinct CDR3 sequences, 60% seen once; the top ten hold about 40%. The chain is built from TRBV6-5 and TRBJ1-2, with 8 positions matching TRBD1. The sample consisted of blood. This clonotype was sampled from a human donor with a blood cancer. The CDR3 protein is CASSGSGTGARYGYTF. The CDR3 DNA follows: TGTGCCAGCAGTGGCTCCGGGACAGGTGCTCGCTATGGCTACACCTTC.